The 22 T cell receptor beta chains in this list originate from one sample, sequenced in a study of T cell changes during pregnancy in multiple sclerosis. Sequencing used immunoSEQ multiplex PCR; TCRdb keeps in-frame clones, though not all of them. The sample consists of tens of thousands of clones, roughly 93% of them appearing once. The sample here was peripheral blood, taken in the third trimester of pregnancy. The receptors originated from a female donor in good health, enrolled as a control in a pregnancy study.

The V gene is TRBV4-1, the J gene TRBJ2-2; 13 nucleotides match TRBD2. CDR3 length: 17 residues. CDR1 is MGHRA and CDR2 is YSYEKL in the germline V gene. The trim removed 4 bases at V and 3 bases at J, leaving 5 bases unmatched. The CDR3 nucleotides are TGCGCCAGCAGCCCGACTAGCGGGAGGCCAGACACCGGGGAGCTGTTTTTT. Amino acid sequence: CASSPTSGRPDTGELFF.

CDR3 sequence (DNA): TGTGCCAGCAGTCAAACTAGCGAGCAGTTCTTC. It encodes CASSQTSEQFF. V and J are TRBV28 and TRBJ2-1, with D maybe TRBD2 (6 bases). With 5 bases removed from V and 10 bases from J, the gap between germline ends came to 9 bases. Looked up from germline, CDR1 is MDHEN and CDR2 is SYDVKM. The CDR3 length is 11 residues.

The chain couples TRBV2 to TRBJ2-5; 8 bases agree with TRBD1. Losses at the gene ends were 6 bases for V and 1 base for J; bases not matched to a gene: 1. The CDR3 is 13 amino acids. Per germline, CDR1 SNHLY and CDR2 FYNNEI. CDR3 nucleotides: TGTGCCAGCAGCGGACAGGGCCAAGAGACCCAGTACTTC. This sequence encodes CASSGQGQETQYF.

CDR3 residues: CASSQGLAGGEQYF. The CDR3 DNA sequence: TGTGCCAGCAGTCAGGGGCTAGCGGGGGGAGAGCAGTACTTC. This rearrangement joins TRBV7-2 to TRBJ2-7, with 11 bases fitting TRBD2. The V segment lost 6 bases and the J segment 7 bases; nucleotides outside the gene matches: 8. CDR1 is SGHTA, CDR2 FQGNSA, per germline. CDR3 length: 14 amino acids.

The chain is built from TRBV21-1 and TRBJ1-4. TRBV21-1 is an annotated pseudogene. This CDR3 has 19 residues. In nucleotides, the CDR3 is TGTGCCAGCAGCAAAGTAAGCTCGGGGTCCCTTGCAACTAATGAAAAACTGTTTTTT. It yields the protein CASSKVSSGSLATNEKLFF.

This clone appeared a single time. The chain combines TRBV6-5 with TRBJ2-1; D possibly corresponds to TRBD1 (6 bases). Germline-derived CDR1 and CDR2 are MNHEY and SVGAGI. V lost 6 bases to trimming and J lost 4 bases, with 10 bases between them. The CDR3 loop spans 13 amino acids. This CDR3 is CASRAGAYNEQFF. The CDR3 DNA reads as TGTGCCAGCAGGGCAGGGGCATACAATGAGCAGTTCTTC.

This rearrangement joins TRBV6-4 to TRBJ2-2; 9 bases are shared with TRBD2. Trimming cost V 8 bases and J 0 bases; bases outside gene matches: 7. Looked up from germline, CDR1 is MRHNA and CDR2 is SNTAGT. CDR3 length: 16 amino acids. CDR3 sequence reads: CASLYLAGTNTGELFF. In nucleotides, the CDR3 is TGTGCCAGCCTTTACCTAGCGGGGACGAACACCGGGGAGCTGTTTTTT.

This clone was counted a few times. V is TRBV27 and J is TRBJ1-2; perhaps TRBD1 as D (5 bases). Between the trimmed V and J ends, which lost 7 bases and 2 bases, there was a span of 14 bases. CDR3 length equals 14 residues. The germline V gene has CDR1 MNHEY and CDR2 SMNVEV (reference sequence). CDR3 in DNA: TGTGCCAGCAAGCAGGGCAGAGACAACTATGGCTACACCTTC. Protein: CASKQGRDNYGYTF.

The chain is built from TRBV28 and TRBJ2-5; D is unclear. Trimming stripped 4 bases from V and 1 base from J, with 13 bases between. This CDR3 contains 15 residues. Germline V gene sequence: CDR1 MDHEN, CDR2 SYDVKM. This chain's CDR3 is CASSSPWQSQETQYF. The CDR3 nucleotides are TGTGCCAGCAGTTCCCCATGGCAGTCCCAAGAGACCCAGTACTTC.

This sequence joins TRBV5-1 and TRBJ1-2, with TRBD1 matching over 7 bases. Germline loops: CDR1 SGHRS, CDR2 YFSETQ. The CDR3 sequence is 15 residues long. Trimming at V came to 3 bases and at J to 3 bases, leaving 8 bases not matched to a gene. The CDR3 is CASSSLGQVDYGYTF. DNA of the CDR3: TGCGCCAGCAGCTCCCTCGGACAGGTGGACTATGGCTACACCTTC.

J is TRBJ2-7 and V is TRBV4-1, with 7 bases matching TRBD1. In germline, CDR1 is MGHRA, CDR2 YSYEKL. The CDR3 is made up of 14 amino acids. Losses at the gene ends were 0 bases for V and 3 bases for J; bases not matched to a gene: 2. The CDR3 DNA follows: TGCGCCAGCAGCCAAGACAGGGACAGCTACGAGCAGTACTTC. Translated, it gives CASSQDRDSYEQYF.

The chain employs TRBV7-9 and TRBJ1-3, with 7 bases aligning to TRBD1. The CDR3 has 15 amino acids. In germline, CDR1 is SEHNR, CDR2 FQNEAQ (reference sequence). V lost 3 bases and J lost 2; bases outside the gene matches: 4. The CDR3 bases are TGTGCCAGCAGCTTCGGGACAGACGCTGGAAACACCATATATTTT. It encodes CASSFGTDAGNTIYF.

The gene calls are TRBV28 and TRBJ1-2; 7 bases are shared with TRBD1. There are 15 residues in the CDR3. The germline CDR1 and CDR2 sequences are MDHEN and SYDVKM. V dropped 6 bases and J dropped 4; count of bases not matched to a gene: 11. CDR3 residues: CASSPSDRPRYGYTF. In DNA, the CDR3 is TGTGCCAGCAGCCCGTCGGACAGGCCCCGCTATGGCTACACCTTC.

V and J are TRBV4-2 and TRBJ2-1; TRBD2 matches 9 bases. The CDR3 sequence is 17 residues long. Unmatched junction bases numbered 4, after V lost 0 bases and J lost 1 base. Per germline, CDR1 LGHNA and CDR2 YNFKEQ. CDR3 sequence reads: CASSQDWREGSYNEQFF. CDR3 sequence (DNA): TGTGCCAGCAGCCAAGATTGGCGGGAGGGGTCCTACAATGAGCAGTTCTTC.

V gene TRBV6-4 combines with J gene TRBJ2-1; 10 nucleotides match TRBD2. The J segment lost 5 bases and the V segment lost 8 bases, leaving 3 bases of the junction unmatched. This CDR3 spans 13 amino acids. Germline V lookup: CDR1 MRHNA, CDR2 SNTAGT. The CDR3 reads CASGTSANNEQFF. The CDR3, as DNA: TGTGCCAGCGGGACTAGCGCTAACAATGAGCAGTTCTTC.

The chain joins TRBV2 to TRBJ2-1; D may be TRBD2 (5 bases). The CDR3 is 13 residues long. Trimming removed 7 bases at V and 9 bases at J, with 16 bases between. From germline, CDR1 is SNHLY and CDR2 FYNNEI. This CDR3 reads CASTSTSHREQFF. CDR3 bases: TGTGCCAGCACCTCAACTAGTCATCGTGAGCAGTTCTTC.

The V and J genes are TRBV5-1 and TRBJ2-7; TRBD2 might be the D (5 bases). Per the germline V gene, CDR1 is SGHRS and CDR2 is YFSETQ. The CDR3 covers 12 residues. Trimming removed 4 bases from V and 3 bases from J, with 8 bases in between. CDR3 DNA sequence: TGCGCCAGCAGCCCCGGAGGCTACGAGCAGTACTTC. Its translation is CASSPGGYEQYF.

This clone was counted a few times. The CDR3 reads CASSQVNRGLGNTEAFF. In nucleotides, the CDR3 is TGTGCCAGCAGCCAAGTAAACAGGGGGCTGGGGAACACTGAAGCTTTCTTT. The V gene is TRBV7-9, the J gene TRBJ1-1, with TRBD1 matching 9 bases. V shed 5 bases and J 1 base; nucleotides not matched to a gene: 11. Germline values: CDR1 SEHNR, CDR2 FQNEAQ (reference sequence). The CDR3 has 17 residues.

J is TRBJ2-3 and V is TRBV5-1; 12 bases map to TRBD2. The germline V gene has CDR1 SGHRS and CDR2 YFSETQ. The CDR3 is 19 amino acids. Germline trimming cut 1 base from V and 0 bases from J; bases unmatched to any gene: 9. Here the CDR3 DNA reads TGCGCCAGCAGCTTGCCTAGCGGGAGGGGATCTTCTAGCACAGATACGCAGTATTTT. Protein sequence: CASSLPSGRGSSSTDTQYF.

Only a few counts were recorded for this clone. The gene calls are TRBV7-6 and TRBJ1-5; D unresolved. V lost 1 base and J lost 6, with 4 bases in between. The length of the CDR3 is 12 residues. The germline V gene encodes CDR1 SGHVS and CDR2 FNYEAQ. CDR3 sequence (DNA): TGTGCCAGCAGCTTAGGCGGTCAGCCCCAGCATTTT. It translates to CASSLGGQPQHF.

For the CDR3, the DNA is TGCGCCAGCAGCCTCTTAGGTGCGGGAGGCCACACCTACGAGCAGTACTTC. Its translation is CASSLLGAGGHTYEQYF. The chain carries TRBV4-1 and TRBJ2-7; 8 bases are shared with TRBD2. Germline CDR1 MGHRA, CDR2 YSYEKL. This CDR3 contains 17 residues. V lost 4 bases, J lost 2 bases, and 13 bases stayed unmatched.

The table lists this clone with a count of one. The chain is built from TRBV19 and TRBJ2-1, with 10 bases fitting TRBD2. The junction had 8 bases not matched to a gene; V was cut back by 7 bases and J by 5 bases. There are 15 residues in the CDR3. Germline assignment: CDR1 LNHDA and CDR2 SQIVND (reference sequence). This CDR3 reads CASTMSGRANNEQFF. CDR3 nucleotide sequence: TGTGCCAGTACAATGAGCGGGAGGGCCAACAATGAGCAGTTCTTC.